A selection of T cell receptor beta chains follows, all from one sample in a study of T cell responses to AZD1222 COVID-19 vaccine. The method was immunoSEQ multiplex PCR; TCRdb's version includes in-frame clones alone and lacks a portion of them. Of roughly 90,000 clones listed, around 86% are singletons. The sequenced sample was peripheral blood, obtained on day 0 of AZD1222 vaccination. The receptors come from an adult in good health. Both conserved end residues are part of each CDR3. D genes are given only for firm matches. Clone size is not always given. Where it is, it says once, few, many or a class for expanded clones.

v_call	clone_size	j_call	d_call	cdr3_nt	cdr3_aa
TRBV6-5	-	TRBJ2-2	-	TGTGCCAGCAGTCCCCAAGAGAGAACCGGGGAGCTGTTTTTT	CASSPQERTGELFF
TRBV6-1	-	TRBJ2-2	TRBD2	TGTGCCAGCAGTGAACGGGGGGGGCCCGGGGAGCTGTTTTTT	CASSERGGPGELFF
TRBV5-1	-	TRBJ2-2	-	TGCGCCAGCAGCTTGGTATCGGGACCCACCGGGGAGCTGTTTTTT	CASSLVSGPTGELFF
TRBV12-3/TRBV12-4	-	TRBJ2-3	-	TGTGCCAGCAACATAGACAGAGATACGCAGTATTTT	CASNIDRDTQYF
TRBV6-4	-	TRBJ2-1	-	TGTGCCAGCAGTGACTCTGGCAACGGATATTGGGAGCAGTTCTTC	CASSDSGNGYWEQFF
TRBV5-4	-	TRBJ2-5	TRBD2	TGTGCCAGCAGCTTGCCCACCGGGACTAGCTCGACCCAGTACTTC	CASSLPTGTSSTQYF
TRBV4-3	-	TRBJ2-1	TRBD2	TGCGCCAGCAGCCAAGGGACTAGCGGGAGAATTGAGCAGTTCTTC	CASSQGTSGRIEQFF
TRBV5-1	-	TRBJ2-5	-	TGCGCCAGCAGCTTGGCCGTTGGCCGCTCTGGGGAGACCCAGTACTTC	CASSLAVGRSGETQYF
TRBV7-2	-	TRBJ1-6	-	TGTGCCAGCAGCTTGGAGGGGTATAATTCACCCCTCCACTTT	CASSLEGYNSPLHF
TRBV7-8	-	TRBJ2-3	TRBD2	TGTGCCAGCAGCTTATGGGATAGCGGGAGAAGCACAGATACGCAGTATTTT	CASSLWDSGRSTDTQYF
TRBV2	few	TRBJ1-5	TRBD1	TGTGCCAGCAGTCAACAGGGGTCAACAGATCAGCCCCAGCATTTT	CASSQQGSTDQPQHF
TRBV7-9	-	TRBJ2-1	-	TGTGCCAGCAGCGGCGGGAAAACGGTGATCTTC	CASSGGKTVIF
TRBV30	-	TRBJ1-5	TRBD1	TGTGCCTGGGACAGGGGCATGGGAGGGCCCCAGCATTTT	CAWDRGMGGPQHF
TRBV19	-	TRBJ1-1	-	TGTGCCAGTAGTAGCCCAGATGCCAGATCCATAAACACTGAAGCTTTCTTT	CASSSPDARSINTEAFF
TRBV7-9	-	TRBJ1-6	-	TGTGCCAGCAGTCCTGAGGAGGGTTGGGATTCACCCCTCCACTTT	CASSPEEGWDSPLHF
TRBV24-1	-	TRBJ2-1	TRBD1	TGTGCCACCAGATCATCGGACAGGGTGGGTGAGCAGTTCTTC	CATRSSDRVGEQFF
TRBV11-3	-	TRBJ1-2	-	TGTGCCAGCAGCTTAGAGGGGCGGGGAGGCTCCTATGGCTACACCTTC	CASSLEGRGGSYGYTF
TRBV7-2	few	TRBJ1-1	TRBD1	TGTGCCAGTAGCGGACAGGACCGGGCTGAAGCTTTCTTT	CASSGQDRAEAFF
TRBV30	-	TRBJ2-1	-	TGTGCCTGGAGTACGAGGGGTGGTTCCTACAATGAGCAGTTCTTC	CAWSTRGGSYNEQFF
TRBV19	-	TRBJ2-4	-	TGTGCCAGTAGTATGGGCGGATCAACCAAAAACATTCAGTACTTC	CASSMGGSTKNIQYF
TRBV11-2	few	TRBJ2-7	-	TGTGCCAGCAGCTTACCCCTCCGGGACGCAGGGACCTACGAGCAGTACTTC	CASSLPLRDAGTYEQYF
TRBV5-5	-	TRBJ1-4	-	TGTGCCAGCAGCTTGTTGACAACTGAAAAACTGTTTTTT	CASSLLTTEKLFF
TRBV11-1	-	TRBJ2-7	TRBD2	TGTGCCAGCAGCTATAGCGGGGGATTAAGCGAGCAGTACTTC	CASSYSGGLSEQYF
TRBV5-1	-	TRBJ1-4	-	TGCGCCAGCAGCAAACAGGGTGGGCCTGAAAAACTGTTTTTT	CASSKQGGPEKLFF
TRBV9	-	TRBJ1-3	TRBD1	TGTGCCAGCAGCGTAACAGGGGCGAGCTCTGGAAACACCATATATTTT	CASSVTGASSGNTIYF
TRBV6-6	once	TRBJ2-3	TRBD2	TGTGCCAGCAGTTACTCTAGCGGGAGGGGGACAGATACGCAGTATTTT	CASSYSSGRGTDTQYF
TRBV7-2	-	TRBJ2-5	-	TGTGCCAGCAGCTGGCAGGGTGCGGAGACCCAGTACTTC	CASSWQGAETQYF
TRBV2	-	TRBJ1-5	TRBD1	TGTGCCAGCAGGCGGGACAGGGCACAGCCCCAGCATTTT	CASRRDRAQPQHF
TRBV5-4	-	TRBJ1-1	TRBD1	TGTGCCAGCAGCCCCCAGACAGGGGATACGACTGAAGCTTTCTTT	CASSPQTGDTTEAFF
TRBV19	once	TRBJ1-1	-	TGTGCCAGTAGTCTTAAGGGGGACACTGAAGCTTTCTTT	CASSLKGDTEAFF
TRBV27	-	TRBJ1-2	TRBD1	TGTGCCAGCAGTTCAATCGGGACAGCAGCAAACTATGGCTACACCTTC	CASSSIGTAANYGYTF
TRBV7-8	-	TRBJ2-1	TRBD2	TGTGCCAGCAGCACCTTCGGGCTAGCGGTCTACAATGAGCAGTTCTTC	CASSTFGLAVYNEQFF
TRBV27	-	TRBJ2-7	-	TGTGCCAGCAGTTTATCTGTAGCGGACTCGTCCTACGAGCAGTACTTC	CASSLSVADSSYEQYF
TRBV5-4	-	TRBJ2-5	-	TGTGCCAGCAGCCCAGCGGAAGGCTCGGCCGCCCCTTCTAGAGAGACCCAGTACTTC	CASSPAEGSAAPSRETQYF
TRBV3-1/TRBV3-2	-	TRBJ1-3	-	TGTGCCAGCAGCCCAAACACGGCTGGAAACACCATATATTTT	CASSPNTAGNTIYF
TRBV20-1	once	TRBJ2-5	-	TGCAGTGCTAGTGACCTCCCGAGGGAGACCCAGTACTTC	CSASDLPRETQYF
TRBV4-2	many	TRBJ2-1	-	TGTGCCAGCAGAGACAGGAGCAGCTCCTACAATGAGCAGTTCTTC	CASRDRSSSYNEQFF
TRBV6-4	-	TRBJ2-2	-	TGTGCCAGCAGTGACGGGACAAACACCGGGGAGCTGTTTTTT	CASSDGTNTGELFF
TRBV7-8	-	TRBJ2-3	-	TGTGCCAGCAGCTCTACAAGAGGCCTAGCCACAGATACGCAGTATTTT	CASSSTRGLATDTQYF
TRBV6-2/TRBV6-3	-	TRBJ2-7	-	TGTGCCAGCAGTTACAGGCCTGACTACGAGCAGTACTTC	CASSYRPDYEQYF
TRBV27	-	TRBJ2-2	TRBD1	TGTGCCAGCAGTTTATACGCACAGGGGCTTAACACCGGGGAGCTGTTTTTT	CASSLYAQGLNTGELFF
TRBV29-1	-	TRBJ2-5	-	TGCAGCGTTAACGAAGAGACCCAGTACTTC	CSVNEETQYF
TRBV9	-	TRBJ2-1	-	TGTGCCAGCAATCTGGGGGCAAGCTCCTACAATGAGCAGTTCTTC	CASNLGASSYNEQFF
TRBV14	-	TRBJ1-5	-	TGTGCCAGCAGCCAAGACGGGGGTCAGCCCCAGCATTTT	CASSQDGGQPQHF
TRBV7-3	-	TRBJ1-5	-	TGTGCCAGCAGCCTCACCCGGGGTCAGCCCCAGCATTTT	CASSLTRGQPQHF